The 28 T cell receptor beta chains listed next were all sequenced from one sample in a study of shared clonotypes between healthy human individuals (dated by TCRdb to about 2020). Libraries were made using the immunoSEQ multiplex PCR assay. Entries here come from immuneACCESS through TCRdb and include only in-frame sequences with V and J called. Some clones fail to appear in such tables; in the studies checked, an unresolved V gene covers under half of the shortfall, and the cause of the remainder is unknown. This sample lists roughly 1,500,000 clones; 98% were detected once. Clones ranked in the top ten supply under 0.45% of the sample. Source material: naive CD4+ T cells sorted from blood. Read against the paper, the sample's cell subset or site label means: CD45RA+ positively selected. These receptors all come from a man aged 25-45 years in good health.

The chain uses TRBV15 and TRBJ2-1; 8 bases line up with TRBD1. The CDR3 extends over 16 amino acids. CDR1 is LNHNV and CDR2 is YYDKDF in the germline V gene (reference sequence). The V gene end was trimmed by 2 bases and the J gene end by 9 bases; junction bases not matched to a gene: 12. The DNA of the CDR3 is TGTGCCACCAGCAGATACCCAGGACAGGGTGTTCCTGAGCAGTTCTTC. It is translated as CATSRYPGQGVPEQFF.

The chain joins TRBV7-9 to TRBJ1-3; tentatively, D is TRBD1 (6 bases). The CDR3 totals 16 residues. Per the germline V gene, CDR1 is SEHNR and CDR2 is FQNEAQ (reference sequence). Trimming removed 3 bases from V and 0 bases from J, with 12 bases in between. The CDR3 is CASSFHREHSGNTIYF. DNA for the CDR3: TGTGCCAGCAGCTTCCACAGGGAACACTCTGGAAACACCATATATTTT.

V and J are TRBV11-2 and TRBJ2-2; a possible D gene is TRBD2 (5 bases). The germline CDR1 and CDR2 sequences are SGHAT and FQNNGV. The V gene lost 1 base and the J gene lost 5 bases, with 8 bases spanning the gap. This CDR3 is built from 14 residues. The CDR3 DNA follows: TGTGCCAGCAGCTTAGCCGAGGGTACCGGGGAGCTGTTTTTT. Its protein is CASSLAEGTGELFF.

This clone was picked up one time. The genes are TRBV27 and TRBJ2-3, with D hard to call. V lost 1 base, J lost 1 base, and 9 bases lay in between. The CDR3 spans 15 residues. CDR1 is MNHEY, CDR2 SMNVEV, per germline (reference sequence). The CDR3 spells CASSLFGVGTDTQYF. DNA of the CDR3: TGTGCCAGCAGTTTATTTGGTGTCGGCACAGATACGCAGTATTTT.

This chain uses TRBV6-6 with TRBJ1-1; maybe TRBD1 (6 bases). V was pared by 6 bases and J by 7 bases, with 12 bases between. Germline CDR1 is MNHNY and CDR2 is SVGAGI (reference sequence). There are 12 residues in the CDR3. The CDR3 bases are TGTGCCAGCAGCCAAACCAGGGGTGAAGCTTTCTTT. It is translated as CASSQTRGEAFF.

The CDR3 nucleotides are TGCGCCAGCAGTTGGACATCCGGGGAGCTGTTTTTT. The encoded protein is CASSWTSGELFF. The chain links TRBV10-1 to TRBJ2-2, with a tentative D call TRBD1 (5 bases). V lost 5 bases to trimming and J lost 6 bases, with 7 bases between them. Germline V gene data show CDR1 as WNHNN and CDR2 as SYGVQD (reference sequence). The CDR3 contains 12 residues.

CDR3 sequence reads: CASSQGGTGRSKNIQYF. CDR3 nucleotide sequence: TGTGCCAGCAGCCAAGGCGGGACAGGGAGGTCCAAAAACATTCAGTACTTC. The rearrangement joins TRBV4-2 to TRBJ2-4; TRBD1 matches 9 bases. Germline V gene data show CDR1 as LGHNA and CDR2 as YNFKEQ. This CDR3 region has 17 residues. The V and J ends lost 1 base and 2 bases, in that order; junction bases with no gene match: 6.

Comments on this clone: This sample also contains other DNA sequences that code for the same CDR3. The J gene is TRBJ1-5, the V gene TRBV19, with D possibly being TRBD1 (6 bases). CDR1 and CDR2 from the germline V gene are LNHDA and SQIVND (reference sequence). The CDR3 spans 12 residues. The V end lost 7 bases, the J end lost 4 bases, and 8 bases lay between the germline ends. The DNA for the CDR3 is TGTGCCAGTACCGGACAGAATCAGCCCCAGCATTTT. It encodes CASTGQNQPQHF.

V and J are TRBV9 and TRBJ1-3; a possible D gene is TRBD1 (5 bases). The CDR3 runs 19 residues. V was pared by 4 bases and J by 5 bases, with 28 bases between. Germline V gene sequence: CDR1 SGDLS, CDR2 YYNGEE. CDR3 sequence (DNA): TGTGCCAGCAGCCCCGACGCCAGCCAGGGACCCGGCCGAAGAAACACCATATATTTT. Residues: CASSPDASQGPGRRNTIYF.

This chain uses TRBV7-8 with TRBJ2-7, with 11 bases identical to TRBD2. This CDR3 contains 15 residues. Germline CDR1 and CDR2: SGHVS and FQNEAQ. V shed 5 bases, J shed 7 bases, and the junction held 10 bases outside the gene matches. The CDR3 region has the DNA TGTGCCAGCAGCATCGTAGCGGGAGGGCCTGTAGAGCAGTACTTC. It yields the protein CASSIVAGGPVEQYF.

This rearrangement joins TRBV19 to TRBJ2-3, with TRBD1 matching over 7 bases. CDR1 and CDR2 from the germline V gene are LNHDA and SQIVND (reference sequence). J was trimmed by 3 bases and V by 7 bases; bases with no gene match: 4. The CDR3 contains 13 residues. The CDR3 spells CASTGQRTDTQYF. The CDR3 DNA reads as TGTGCCAGTACGGGACAGAGGACAGATACGCAGTATTTT.

The CDR3 here is CASSLSDSLGEQYF. The CDR3 DNA reads TGTGCCAGCAGCTTATCGGACTCCTTGGGAGAGCAGTACTTC. The rearrangement joins TRBV7-2 to TRBJ2-7, with D possibly being TRBD2 (5 bases). The CDR3 is 14 residues long. Germline CDR1 reads SGHTA; CDR2 reads FQGNSA. Trimming left V 2 bases short and J 7 bases short, with 15 bases between.

J is TRBJ2-1 and V is TRBV10-3; 9 bases are a match to TRBD1. CDR3 length: 15 amino acids. CDR1 and CDR2 (germline): ENHRY, SYGVKD. The junction had 13 bases not matched to a gene; V was cut back by 11 bases and J by 5 bases. Written as DNA, the CDR3 is TGTGCCGTAAAAACCGGGACAGGGAAACACAATGAGCAGTTCTTC. It encodes CAVKTGTGKHNEQFF.

This chain joins TRBV15 and TRBJ2-1; 10 bases fit TRBD2. V gave up 0 bases and J gave up 4 bases; unmatched junction bases: 6. The CDR3 loop spans 17 amino acids. CDR1 is LNHNV and CDR2 is YYDKDF in the germline V gene (reference sequence). CDR3 loop: CATSRDIAGGLYNEQFF. DNA of the CDR3: TGTGCCACCAGCAGAGATATAGCGGGAGGACTATACAATGAGCAGTTCTTC.

About this clone: Other DNA sequences in this sample translate to the same CDR3. The chain's CDR3 is CASSEAGGNQPQHF. The CDR3 DNA reads TGTGCCAGCAGTGAGGCAGGAGGCAATCAGCCCCAGCATTTT. V gene TRBV6-1 combines with J gene TRBJ1-5, with D unresolved. Germline V CDR1 and CDR2: MNHNS, SASEGT. The germline V and J ends were trimmed by 3 bases and 2 bases, with 8 bases remaining between them. The CDR3 covers 14 residues.

The chain has TRBV11-2 and TRBJ1-3; D remains ambiguous. Germline V CDR1 and CDR2: SGHAT, FQNNGV. V was shortened by 1 base and J by 3 bases, with 13 bases between the two germline ends. The CDR3 length is 16 residues. The CDR3 region is CASSLGTARRGNTIYF. CDR3 sequence (DNA): TGTGCCAGCAGCTTAGGGACGGCTCGCCGTGGAAACACCATATATTTT.

Regarding this clone: Germline is not matched at one junction end, which may reflect a read error. The chain has TRBV20-1 and TRBJ2-7, with D tentatively TRBD1 or TRBD2 (5 bases each). Germline assignment: CDR1 DFQATT and CDR2 SNEGSKA (reference sequence). This CDR3 is built from 11 residues. CDR3 nucleotide sequence: TGCAGCGCTAGGGGAGCTCGCGAGCAGTACTTC. This translates into CSARGAREQYF.

The rearrangement uses TRBV6-4 and TRBJ1-1; TRBD1 matches at 11 bases. V gave up 10 bases and J gave up 1 base; unmatched junction bases: 14. CDR1 MRHNA and CDR2 SNTAGT come from the germline V gene. This CDR3 is built from 17 residues. This CDR3 is CAISNAGQGGKNTEAFF. CDR3 DNA: TGTGCCATCTCTAATGCGGGACAGGGGGGGAAGAACACTGAAGCTTTCTTT.

The gene calls are TRBV11-2 and TRBJ2-1, with a tentative D call TRBD1 (6 bases). The ends were cut back, 1 base at V and 4 bases at J, with 11 bases in the middle. Germline V gene lookup returns CDR1 SGHAT and CDR2 FQNNGV. The CDR3 consists of 15 residues. DNA of the CDR3: TGTGCCAGCAGCTTAGGGGGGCTGCGGTACAATGAGCAGTTCTTC. This encodes CASSLGGLRYNEQFF.

V usage is TRBV11-2 and J usage is TRBJ2-3, with TRBD2 identical over 7 bases. The germline V gene encodes CDR1 SGHAT and CDR2 FQNNGV. This CDR3 spans 15 amino acids. J gave up 6 bases and V 0 bases, and 6 bases lay outside the gene matches. The DNA of the CDR3 is TGTGCCAGCAGCTTAGATCCGGGAGGCCGGGATACGCAGTATTTT. It yields the protein CASSLDPGGRDTQYF.

This chain connects TRBV7-2 to TRBJ2-5; D gene unclear. Germline V gene sequence: CDR1 SGHTA, CDR2 FQGNSA. V shed 5 bases and J shed 0 bases, with 10 bases lying between them. The CDR3 runs 14 residues. The CDR3 DNA reads as TGTGCCAGCAGCCCGGGCGCAAACCAAGAGACCCAGTACTTC. Its protein product is CASSPGANQETQYF.

This sequence joins TRBV11-2 and TRBJ2-1, with 8 bases fitting TRBD1. This CDR3 contains 14 residues. Germline V lookup: CDR1 SGHAT, CDR2 FQNNGV. J gave up 4 bases and V 3 bases, and 2 bases lay outside the gene matches. The CDR3, as DNA: TGTGCCAGCAGCTTTGACAGGGGATACAATGAGCAGTTCTTC. Protein: CASSFDRGYNEQFF.

J is TRBJ2-1 and V is TRBV2, with D possibly being TRBD2 (6 bases). There are 16 residues in the CDR3. The V and J ends lost 3 bases and 0 bases respectively, with 12 bases between them. Germline values: CDR1 SNHLY, CDR2 FYNNEI. In DNA form, the CDR3 reads TGTGCCAGCAGTGATATGGCGGGATTCTCCTACAATGAGCAGTTCTTC. This gives the protein CASSDMAGFSYNEQFF. Full variable domain (outside the CDR3, taken from reference TRBV2 and TRBJ2-1): EPEVTQTPSHQVTQMGQEVILRCVPISNHLYFYWYRQILGQKVEFLVSFYNNEISEKSEIFDDQFSVERPDGSNFTLKIRSTKLEDSAMYFCASSDMAGFSYNEQFFGPGTRLTVL.

Turning to this clone: In the same sample, other DNA sequences code for this CDR3. The rearrangement links TRBV5-6 to TRBJ2-7; 10 bases agree with TRBD2. With V trimmed by 0 bases and J by 3 bases, 3 bases remained unmatched. CDR3 size: 15 residues. The germline CDR1 and CDR2 sequences are SGHDT and YYEEEE. The CDR3 DNA reads TGTGCCAGCAGCTTGGGTCTAGCGGGAGACTACGAGCAGTACTTC. Translated: CASSLGLAGDYEQYF. Looking up the rest from reference TRBV5-6 and TRBJ2-7 gives the full variable domain: DAGVTQSPTHLIKTRGQQVTLRCSPKSGHDTVSWYQQALGQGPQFIFQYYEEEERQRGNFPDRFSGHQFPNYSSELNVNALLLGDSALYLCASSLGLAGDYEQYFGPGTRLTVT.

The V and J genes are TRBV6-5 and TRBJ2-1; 9 bases line up with TRBD1. With 5 bases clipped from V and 10 bases from J, the junction kept 6 bases outside the gene matches. The CDR3 is made up of 13 amino acids. Germline loops: CDR1 MNHEY, CDR2 SVGAGI. CDR3 nucleotide sequence: TGTGCCAGCAGTACCCGGACAGGGGACGAGCAGTTCTTC. It is translated as CASSTRTGDEQFF.

CDR3 loop: CATRTDIREQYF. CDR3 coding DNA: TGTGCCACGAGGACAGATATACGGGAGCAGTACTTC. The chain employs TRBV2 and TRBJ2-7, with D tentatively TRBD1 (6 bases). CDR1 SNHLY and CDR2 FYNNEI come from the germline V gene. Trimming cost V 10 bases and J 7 bases, with 17 bases left between them. CDR3 length equals 12 residues.

The J gene is TRBJ1-1, the V gene TRBV7-2, with D maybe TRBD1 (5 bases). The V and J ends lost 5 bases and 8 bases respectively, with 9 bases between them. Germline V gene data show CDR1 as SGHTA and CDR2 as FQGNSA. This CDR3 region has 11 residues. The CDR3 is CASSPGIEAFF. As DNA, the CDR3 is TGTGCCAGCAGCCCAGGGATAGAAGCTTTCTTT.

This chain uses TRBV4-1 with TRBJ2-6; 10 positions agree with TRBD1. Germline V gene lookup returns CDR1 MGHRA and CDR2 YSYEKL. The CDR3 has 17 amino acids. Trimming cost V 4 bases and J 0 bases; bases outside gene matches: 3. The CDR3 DNA reads as TGCGCCAGCAGCCCAGGGACAGGGGACTCTGGGGCCAACGTCCTGACTTTC. Its protein product is CASSPGTGDSGANVLTF.